Listed here are 21 T cell receptor beta chains from one sample, sequenced in a study of cytomegalovirus exposure and HLA in healthy donors. The method was immunoSEQ multiplex PCR; TCRdb's version includes in-frame clones alone and lacks a portion of them. Of about 140,000 clones in the sample, 87% were seen once. Sequencing was carried out using PBMCs. The receptors here all came from a man younger than 35 in good health and CMV-seropositive.

The chain is built from TRBV7-6 and TRBJ2-7; 13 bases line up with TRBD2. Per germline, CDR1 SGHVS and CDR2 FNYEAQ. V dropped 4 bases and J dropped 6; count of bases not matched to a gene: 9. The CDR3 is 16 amino acids. The CDR3 reads CASSSGLAGAAREQYF. The CDR3 coding sequence is TGTGCCAGCAGCTCCGGACTAGCGGGGGCGGCGCGCGAGCAGTACTTC.

The CDR3 bases are TGTGCCAGCAGTTTATCAGGGGGCGCCCCTGTGAACACTGAAGCTTTCTTT. Protein product: CASSLSGGAPVNTEAFF. The chain combines TRBV27 with TRBJ1-1, with 7 bases fitting TRBD1. With V trimmed by 0 bases and J by 0 bases, 7 bases remained unmatched. This CDR3 has 17 residues. Germline values: CDR1 MNHEY, CDR2 SMNVEV (reference sequence).

This chain joins TRBV19 and TRBJ2-7; D is possibly TRBD2 (6 bases). The CDR3 sequence is 12 residues long. Germline CDR1 and CDR2: LNHDA and SQIVND (reference sequence). V was clipped by 5 bases and J by 5 bases, with 10 bases between them. The CDR3 nucleotides are TGTGCCAGTAGTCTCGGGGAGGACGAGCAGTACTTC. Residues: CASSLGEDEQYF. Full variable domain (outside the CDR3, taken from reference TRBV19 and TRBJ2-7): DGGITQSPKYLFRKEGQNVTLSCEQNLNHDAMYWYRQDPGQGLRLIYYSQIVNDFQKGDIAEGYSVSREKKESFPLTVTSAQKNPTAFYLCASSLGEDEQYFGPGTRLTVT.

The V call is TRBV28, the J call TRBJ2-1; perhaps TRBD1 as D (8 bases). Trimming removed 2 bases from V and 7 bases from J, with 15 bases in between. This CDR3 has 15 residues. The germline gives CDR1 MDHEN, CDR2 SYDVKM. The CDR3 loop reads CASSLRTGRGNEQFF. DNA for the CDR3: TGTGCCAGCAGTTTAAGGACAGGGAGGGGGAATGAGCAGTTCTTC.

This clone appeared a few times. The chain recombines TRBV28 with TRBJ2-1; TRBD2 is a possible D gene (6 bases). V lost 4 bases and J 10 bases, leaving 14 bases between the germline ends. The CDR3 spans 13 residues. CDR1 and CDR2 (germline): MDHEN, SYDVKM. CDR3: CASSWMRDLEQFF. The CDR3 region has the DNA TGTGCCAGCAGTTGGATGAGGGACTTAGAGCAGTTCTTC.

The chain recombines TRBV30 with TRBJ1-1, with no clear D. The CDR3 is made up of 13 amino acids. The ends were cut back, 2 bases at V and 3 bases at J, with 10 bases in the middle. Germline V CDR1 and CDR2: GTSNPN, SVGIG (reference sequence). This CDR3 is CAWSSSRYTEAFF. CDR3 nucleotides: TGTGCCTGGAGTAGTAGCCGTTACACTGAAGCTTTCTTT.

The V gene is TRBV9, the J gene TRBJ2-7; 8 bases match TRBD1. The CDR3 contains 14 residues. The junction had 9 bases not matched to a gene; V was cut back by 4 bases and J by 6 bases. The germline V gene encodes CDR1 SGDLS and CDR2 YYNGEE. Here the CDR3 DNA reads TGTGCCAGCAGCAGAAGTCCAGGGGGCCTCGAGCAGTACTTC. Translation gives CASSRSPGGLEQYF.

The rearrangement joins TRBV6-1 to TRBJ1-6, with TRBD1 as a possible D gene (5 bases). Germline-derived CDR1 and CDR2 are MNHNS and SASEGT. Between the trimmed V and J ends, which lost 1 base and 7 bases, there was a span of 14 bases. The length of the CDR3 is 16 residues. CDR3 DNA: TGTGCCAGCAGTGAAGGGAGGGGCAGGGTCAATTCACCCCTCCACTTT. This codes for CASSEGRGRVNSPLHF.

A few counts support this clone. CDR3 protein: CAIGQGEYGYTF. The CDR3 DNA sequence: TGTGCCATTGGACAGGGAGAGTATGGCTACACCTTC. The gene calls are TRBV19 and TRBJ1-2, with 8 nucleotides matching TRBD1. Germline lookup yields CDR1 LNHDA and CDR2 SQIVND (reference sequence). This CDR3 has 12 amino acids. After removal of 10 bases from V and 5 bases from J, the junction contained 6 bases not matched to a gene.

CDR3 protein: CASSSIGPQGAYGYTF. CDR3 nucleotides: TGTGCCAGCAGCTCAATAGGGCCACAGGGGGCCTATGGCTACACCTTC. The chain recombines TRBV7-9 with TRBJ1-2; TRBD1 agrees at 9 bases. The CDR3 contains 16 residues. V was clipped by 4 bases and J by 4 bases; unmatched bases: 10. CDR1 and CDR2 from the germline V gene are SEHNR and FQNEAQ (reference sequence).

This clone has only one observation. The chain links TRBV5-6 to TRBJ2-7; perhaps TRBD2 as D (5 bases). Germline V CDR1 and CDR2: SGHDT, YYEEEE. The germline V and J ends were trimmed by 4 bases and 4 bases, with 18 bases remaining between them. The CDR3 has 15 residues. In DNA, the CDR3 is TGTGCCAGCAGCCTACCGGGCGCAGGAGGATACGAGCAGTACTTC. Translated: CASSLPGAGGYEQYF.

This clone was detected only once. The chain links TRBV4-2 to TRBJ2-5, with D tentatively TRBD2 (6 bases). The V gene lost 1 base and the J gene lost 0 bases, with 9 bases spanning the gap. This CDR3 contains 15 residues. Germline assignment: CDR1 LGHNA and CDR2 YNFKEQ. Written as DNA, the CDR3 is TGTGCCAGCAGCCAAGGACTAGGGTACCAAGAGACCCAGTACTTC. Translated, it gives CASSQGLGYQETQYF.

The chain recombines TRBV30 with TRBJ1-3; D unclear. V was shortened by 7 bases and J by 4 bases, with 17 bases between the two germline ends. The germline gives CDR1 GTSNPN, CDR2 SVGIG (reference sequence). CDR3 size: 14 residues. CDR3 DNA sequence: TGTGCCTTTAGAGTCGGTTCGGAGGGAAACACCATATATTTT. Encoded protein: CAFRVGSEGNTIYF.

The gene calls are TRBV6-5 and TRBJ1-2; 7 positions agree with TRBD1. The CDR3 is 13 residues long. V dropped 2 bases and J dropped 6; count of bases not matched to a gene: 3. Germline CDR1 MNHEY, CDR2 SVGAGI. For the CDR3, the DNA is TGTGCCAGCAGTTACGAGGGGGCGGATGGCTACACCTTC. Its protein is CASSYEGADGYTF.

There are a few counts of this clone. The J gene is TRBJ2-2, the V gene TRBV18, with no clear D. V lost 1 base and J lost 8, with 5 bases in between. CDR3 size: 12 residues. Per the germline V gene, CDR1 is KGHSH and CDR2 is LQKENI. CDR3 bases: TGTGCCAGCTCACCACGGGCTGGGGAGCTGTTTTTT. Its protein product is CASSPRAGELFF.

The J gene is TRBJ1-1, the V gene TRBV10-1; TRBD1 matches 9 bases. Germline values: CDR1 WNHNN, CDR2 SYGVQD (reference sequence). V was pared by 5 bases and J by 1 base, with 17 bases of the junction left unmatched. This CDR3 has 19 amino acids. CDR3 in DNA: TGCGCCAGCAGTTTGGGGACAGGGCTTGACCCCAGAACGAACACTGAAGCTTTCTTT. Its protein product is CASSLGTGLDPRTNTEAFF.

This rearrangement joins TRBV5-4 to TRBJ2-1; 8 nucleotides match TRBD2. Trimming removed 4 bases from V and 2 bases from J; junction bases left unmatched: 5. The CDR3 is 15 amino acids. CDR1 and CDR2 (germline): SGHNT, YYREEE (reference sequence). The CDR3 spells CASSLKRETYNEQFF. CDR3 nucleotides: TGTGCCAGCAGCCTAAAGCGGGAGACCTACAATGAGCAGTTCTTC.

V and J are TRBV27 and TRBJ1-1, with D tentatively TRBD1 (5 bases). Germline CDR1 MNHEY, CDR2 SMNVEV (reference sequence). The CDR3 has 13 amino acids. V was clipped by 3 bases and J by 5 bases, with 10 bases between them. CDR3 sequence: CASSLSRGTEAFF. In DNA, the CDR3 is TGTGCCAGCAGTTTGAGCCGGGGGACTGAAGCTTTCTTT.

The gene calls are TRBV19 and TRBJ1-2; D unclear. Trimming cost V 4 bases and J 0 bases, with 9 bases left between them. This CDR3 has 14 residues. Per germline, CDR1 LNHDA and CDR2 SQIVND (reference sequence). The CDR3 reads CASSTQLANYGYTF. The CDR3 DNA sequence: TGTGCCAGTAGTACTCAGTTGGCTAACTATGGCTACACCTTC.

The V and J genes are TRBV30 and TRBJ1-1; D remains unclear. Germline V gives CDR1 GTSNPN, CDR2 SVGIG (reference sequence). Trimming removed 8 bases from V and 1 base from J, with 8 bases in between. The CDR3 covers 11 residues. The CDR3 is CAQTENTEAFF. The CDR3 coding sequence is TGTGCCCAAACAGAGAACACTGAAGCTTTCTTT.

The rearrangement uses TRBV25-1 and TRBJ1-1; D gene ambiguous. V was shortened by 3 bases and J by 8 bases, with 13 bases between the two germline ends. Germline V CDR1 and CDR2: MGHDK, SYGVNS. The length of the CDR3 is 13 residues. This CDR3 is CASSDPFGPEAFF. Written as DNA, the CDR3 is TGTGCCAGCAGTGACCCTTTTGGGCCAGAAGCTTTCTTT.